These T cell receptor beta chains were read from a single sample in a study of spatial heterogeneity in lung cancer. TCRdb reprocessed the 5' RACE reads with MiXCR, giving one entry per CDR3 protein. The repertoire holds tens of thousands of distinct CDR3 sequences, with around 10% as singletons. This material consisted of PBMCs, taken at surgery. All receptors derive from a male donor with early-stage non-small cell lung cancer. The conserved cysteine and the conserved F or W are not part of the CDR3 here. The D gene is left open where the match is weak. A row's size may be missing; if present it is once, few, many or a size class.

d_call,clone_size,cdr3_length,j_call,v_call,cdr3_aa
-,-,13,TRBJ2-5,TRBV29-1,SVGGAGGYQETQY
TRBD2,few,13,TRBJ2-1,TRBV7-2,ASSPTRLALNEQF
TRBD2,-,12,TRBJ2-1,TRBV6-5,ASQLAGEYNEQF
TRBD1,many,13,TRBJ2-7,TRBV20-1,SARDPGTGAYEQY
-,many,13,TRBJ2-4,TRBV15,ATSRDRTLRNIQY
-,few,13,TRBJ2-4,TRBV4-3,ASSQDRGLVNIQY
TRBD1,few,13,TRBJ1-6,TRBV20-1,SARKGTEYNSPLH
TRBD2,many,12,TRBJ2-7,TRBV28,ASSLPGGSVEQY
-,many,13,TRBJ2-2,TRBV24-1,ATSDLRDATGELF
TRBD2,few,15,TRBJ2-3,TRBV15,ATSRDPGGVSTDTQY
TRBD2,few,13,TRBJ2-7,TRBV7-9,ASSPQAGSSYEQY
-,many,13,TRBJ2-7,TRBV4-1,ASSQDRLGAYEQY
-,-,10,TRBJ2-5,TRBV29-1,SVDPDQETQY
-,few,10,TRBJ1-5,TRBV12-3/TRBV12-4,ASSQSGQPQH
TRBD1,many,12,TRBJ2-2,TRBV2,ASSLDRGDRELF
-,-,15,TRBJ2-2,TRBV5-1,ASSSYLSGDGTGELF
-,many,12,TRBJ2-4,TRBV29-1,SVATELAKNIQY
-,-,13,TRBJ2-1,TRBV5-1,ASSLGPQGYNEQF
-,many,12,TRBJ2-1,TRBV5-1,ASSSAGAYNEQF
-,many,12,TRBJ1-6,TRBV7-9,ASSLEAGNSPLH
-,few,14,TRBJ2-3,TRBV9,ASSPRQTPRGDTQY
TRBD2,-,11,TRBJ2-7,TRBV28,ASRRTRGSEQY
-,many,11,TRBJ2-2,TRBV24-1,ATRRQNTGELF
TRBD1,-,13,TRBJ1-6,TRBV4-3,ASSQEDRRNSPLH
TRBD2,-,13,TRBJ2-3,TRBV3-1,ASSHGGGIPDTQY
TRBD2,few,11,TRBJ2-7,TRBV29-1,SVVSSGRYEQY
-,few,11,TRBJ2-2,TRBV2,ASRNREAGELF
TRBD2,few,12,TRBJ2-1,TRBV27,ASRGLAGGGEQF
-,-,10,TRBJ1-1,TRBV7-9,ASSGRNPEAF
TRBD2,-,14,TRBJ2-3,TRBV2,ASSRLLAGEFGTQY
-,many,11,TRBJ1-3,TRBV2,ASSTGLRNTIY
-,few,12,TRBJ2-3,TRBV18,ASSPPGRTDTQY
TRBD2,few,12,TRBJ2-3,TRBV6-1,ASSESGGRDTQY
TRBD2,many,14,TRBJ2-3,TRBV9,ASSAVLAAGSDTQY
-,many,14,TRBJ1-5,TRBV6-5,ASSYSEPGANQPQH
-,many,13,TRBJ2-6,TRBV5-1,ASSFVLAGANVLT
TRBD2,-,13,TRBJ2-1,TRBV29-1,SVEELAGWGSEQF
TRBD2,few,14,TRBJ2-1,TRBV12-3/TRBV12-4,ASSGGDVPRGNEQF